This TCR beta chain was found in a study of blood T cell repertoires in COVID-19. About the research overall: From the United States, Italy and Spain came samples of acute and convalescent COVID-19.

Data came from immunoSEQ multiplex PCR; TCRdb stores just in-frame clones and leaves some out. The table lists 250,000 or so clones, over 75% of them singletons. V dropped 6 bases and J dropped 3; count of bases not matched to a gene: 10. Germline lookup yields CDR1 MDHEN and CDR2 SYDVKM. The CDR3 is 15 residues long. This sequence joins TRBV28 and TRBJ2-7, with TRBD1 identical over 8 bases. This clonotype was obtained from a woman between 40 and 50 years old who had been exposed to COVID-19. The sample comprised PBMCs or T cells enriched from blood (not recorded which). CDR3 coding DNA: TGTGCCAGCAGGCCGCAAGGACAGGGAGGCTACGAGCAGTACTTC. Its translation: CASRPQGQGGYEQYF.